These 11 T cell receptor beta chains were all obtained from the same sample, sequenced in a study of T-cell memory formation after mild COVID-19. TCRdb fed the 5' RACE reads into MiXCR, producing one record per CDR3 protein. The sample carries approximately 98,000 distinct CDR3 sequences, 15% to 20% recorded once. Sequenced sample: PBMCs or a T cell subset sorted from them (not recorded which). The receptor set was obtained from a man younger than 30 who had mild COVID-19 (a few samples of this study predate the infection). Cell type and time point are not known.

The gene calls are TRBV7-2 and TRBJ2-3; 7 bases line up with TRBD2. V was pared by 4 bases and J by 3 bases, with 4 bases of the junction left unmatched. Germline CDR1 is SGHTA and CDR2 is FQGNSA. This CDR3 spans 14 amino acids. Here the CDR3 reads CASSSGTITDTQYF. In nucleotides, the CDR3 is TGTGCCAGCAGCTCCGGGACTATTACAGATACGCAGTATTTT. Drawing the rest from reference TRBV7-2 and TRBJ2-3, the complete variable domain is GAGVSQSPSNKVTEKGKDVELRCDPISGHTALYWYRQSLGQGLEFLIYFQGNSAPDKSGLPSDRFSAERTGGSVSTLTIQRTQQEDSAVYLCASSSGTITDTQYFGPGTRLTVL.

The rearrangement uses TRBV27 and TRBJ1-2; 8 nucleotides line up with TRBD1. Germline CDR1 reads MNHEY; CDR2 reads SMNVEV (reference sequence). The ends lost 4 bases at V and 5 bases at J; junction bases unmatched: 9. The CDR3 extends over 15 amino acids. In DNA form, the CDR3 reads TGTGCCAGCAGTTCTTCTCGGACAGGGCTTTATGGCTACACCTTC. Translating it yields CASSSSRTGLYGYTF.

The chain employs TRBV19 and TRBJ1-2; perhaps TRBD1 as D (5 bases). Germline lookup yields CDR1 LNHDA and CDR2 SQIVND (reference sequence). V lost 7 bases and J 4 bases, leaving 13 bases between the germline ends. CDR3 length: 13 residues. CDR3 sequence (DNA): TGTGCCAGTAATCCGCCGCAGGGCTATGGCTACACCTTC. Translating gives CASNPPQGYGYTF.

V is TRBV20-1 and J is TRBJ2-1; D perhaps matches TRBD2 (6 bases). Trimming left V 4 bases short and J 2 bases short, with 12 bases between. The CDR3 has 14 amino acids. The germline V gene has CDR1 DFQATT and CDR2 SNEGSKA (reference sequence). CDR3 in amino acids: CSATTGLPYNEQFF. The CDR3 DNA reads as TGCAGTGCTACCACGGGACTCCCCTACAATGAGCAGTTCTTC.

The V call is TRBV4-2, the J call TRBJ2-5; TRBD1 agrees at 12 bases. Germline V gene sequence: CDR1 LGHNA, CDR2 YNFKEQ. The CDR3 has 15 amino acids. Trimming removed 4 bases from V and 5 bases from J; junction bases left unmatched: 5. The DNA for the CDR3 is TGTGCCAGCAGCCGGAAGGGACAGGGGGCTGAGACCCAGTACTTC. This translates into CASSRKGQGAETQYF.

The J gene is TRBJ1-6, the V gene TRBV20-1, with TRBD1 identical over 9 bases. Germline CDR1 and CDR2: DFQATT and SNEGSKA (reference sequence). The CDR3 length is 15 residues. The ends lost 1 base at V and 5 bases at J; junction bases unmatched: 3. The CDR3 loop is CSARAQGADNSPLHF. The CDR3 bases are TGCAGTGCTAGAGCACAGGGGGCCGATAATTCACCCCTCCACTTT.

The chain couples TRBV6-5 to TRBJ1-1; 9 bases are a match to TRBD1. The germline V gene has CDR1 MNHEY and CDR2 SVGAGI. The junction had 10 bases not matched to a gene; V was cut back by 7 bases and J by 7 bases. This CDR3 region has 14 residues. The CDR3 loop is CASKPGQGRSEAFF. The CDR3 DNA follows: TGTGCCAGCAAACCGGGACAGGGTCGTAGTGAAGCTTTCTTT.

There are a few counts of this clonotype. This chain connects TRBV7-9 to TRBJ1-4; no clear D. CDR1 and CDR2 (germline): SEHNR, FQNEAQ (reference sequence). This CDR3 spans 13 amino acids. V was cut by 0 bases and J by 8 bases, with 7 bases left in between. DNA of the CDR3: TGTGCCAGCAGCTTAGCATATGGCGAAAAACTGTTTTTT. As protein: CASSLAYGEKLFF.

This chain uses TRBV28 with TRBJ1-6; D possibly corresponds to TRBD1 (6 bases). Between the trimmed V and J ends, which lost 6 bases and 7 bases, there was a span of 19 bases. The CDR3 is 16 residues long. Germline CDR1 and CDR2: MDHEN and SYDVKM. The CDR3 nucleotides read TGTGCCAGCAGCCCCCACGGGCAGGGGTGGAATTCACCCCTCCACTTT. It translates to CASSPHGQGWNSPLHF.

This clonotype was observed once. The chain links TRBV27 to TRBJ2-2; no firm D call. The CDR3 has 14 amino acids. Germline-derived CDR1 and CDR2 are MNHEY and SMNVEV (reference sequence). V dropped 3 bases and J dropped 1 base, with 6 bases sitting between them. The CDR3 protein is CASSLARNTGELFF. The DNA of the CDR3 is TGTGCCAGCAGTTTGGCCAGGAACACCGGGGAGCTGTTTTTT.

The CDR3 loop is CASSSGRGLGSDTQYF. CDR3 nucleotides: TGCGCCAGCAGCTCTGGTCGGGGACTAGGCTCAGATACGCAGTATTTT. This chain uses TRBV5-1 with TRBJ2-3; TRBD2 matches 8 bases. CDR1 and CDR2 (germline): SGHRS, YFSETQ. There are 16 residues in the CDR3. V lost 3 bases, J lost 4 bases, and 10 bases stayed unmatched.